The subject of this entry is one T cell receptor (beta chain). The clone's antigen remains unknown. No much larger clone exists at a distance of one base, and base qualities are not known. This sample is part of a study of beta chain features in type 1 diabetes (dated by TCRdb to about 2018). Study-wide context: Patients and healthy donors did not differ in mean age, gender distribution, total cell number or subset yield. A total of roughly 100 million sorted cells were examined across all samples, and the number of cells per subset was strongly correlated with RNA yield. The study compared the TCRB repertoires of sorted circulating CD4+ T cell subsets in recently diagnosed type 1 diabetes patients with those in matched healthy donors. Regulatory and stem cell-like memory subsets were obtained from only 8 patients and about eight healthy donors, while naive and central memory subsets were obtained from all 30 or so donors.

Beyond this particular receptor, the publication reports: Patients with type 1 diabetes made fewer insertions and deleted more nucleotides at VDJ recombination sites, implying thymic rearrangement abnormalities. Because cDNA was sequenced instead of genomic DNA, activated cells with high expression could be over-represented, although the groups did not differ in activation or CD3 levels. In all four CD4+ subsets, TCRB CDR3 length was moderately but significantly shorter in type 1 diabetes patients. Because small numbers of individuals were included in the HLA sub-analyses, any influence of HLA type on TCRB rearrangement was left unresolved. PCR might favor shorter templates, but patient and control samples were amplified and corrected together, so any skew would affect both groups equally. Naive, central memory and regulatory TCRB repertoires appeared to be more alike among patients than among healthy donors.

The High Capacity cDNA Reverse Transcription Kit was used to reverse transcribe all of the isolated RNA, meaning that expressed TCRB transcripts were what got sequenced. Deep immunoSEQ sequencing was performed on naive, central memory and regulatory T cell samples, with an average of roughly 3.3 million total reads per sample. After sorted cells were lysed in RLT buffer, RNA was extracted with DNase-treated RNeasy Micro or Mini kits, with the choice depending on cell number. Each cell subset was processed separately to prevent cross-contamination, with patient and healthy donor samples processed together. TCRB sequences were amplified from cDNA with the immunoSEQ multiplex PCR, producing 87-bp fragments spanning the CDR3 region. The amplicons were sequenced using the Illumina HiSeq platform. As for how the authors treated the data: PCR bias was corrected computationally using synthetic template baselines, and reads within Hamming distance 2 were collapsed, with unmergeable singletons discarded. Reads were aligned against IMGT so that V, D and J genes, CDR3 length and insertions or deletions at six rearrangement sites could be assigned. Within each subset, clonotype counts were normalized to sorted cell number, after which true diversity and Gini coefficients were computed with the tcR R package. The overlap coefficient, calculated on TCRB nucleotide sequences, was used to quantify repertoire sharing. As a proxy for the pre-selection repertoire, out-of-frame TCRB sequences from naive cells were analyzed. TCRdb re-hosts the immuneACCESS table, in-frame sequences only. Its copies lack some clones; in the studies checked, an unresolved V gene accounts for under half of them, and the cause for the rest is not known. D and trimming come from the DNA, and the V and J calls and clone size come from that table. The sample table lists 350,000 to 450,000 clones, roughly 16% of them with a count of one. The ten largest account for approximately 0.02% of the sample.

CDR1 and CDR2 were assigned from the germline V gene (reference sequence) as GTSNPN and SVGIG. From the cysteine up to the phenylalanine, the CDR3 has a length of 12 residues. This entry keeps only the CDR3 DNA: 36 bases, framed from base 1. V trim: 4 bases; J trim: 5 bases; unmatched bases: 3. Each donor gave one peripheral blood draw, averaging approximately 0.11 L, which was collected into heparinised tubes. Naive, central memory, regulatory and stem cell-like memory CD4+ T cells were sorted on a BD FACSAria II using a panel including CD45RO, CCR7, CD25, CD127, CD95 and CD27. All sorted populations exceeded 95% purity. Right away, PBMCs were isolated by Lymphoprep density gradient centrifugation and were stained directly, with no culture step. Samples were stained and sorted in pairs, with one healthy donor and one patient per experiment, so that batch effects were minimized.

The chain is assembled from TRBV30 and TRBJ2-5, with 8 junctional bases fitting TRBD2. Sequencing was performed on naive CD4+ T cells from blood. In the paper's terms, the cell subset or site label means: true naive CD4+ T cells. This TCR derives from a woman under 30 in good health. CDR3 reads: CAWMAGGETQYF. The nucleotide sequence reads as follows: TGTGCCTGGATGGCGGGAGGTGAGACCCAGTACTTC.